This is a list of T cell receptor beta chains from one sample in a study of shared clonotypes between healthy human individuals. Libraries were prepared by immunoSEQ multiplex PCR; TCRdb keeps only in-frame clonotypes and omits some of them. The sample yields approximately 2,000,000 clones, 92% seen once. Material: naive CD4+ T cells from PBMCs. The source is a young man in good health. Some clones in this sample may be carry-over from other donors' samples. CDR3s include the opening cysteine and the closing phenylalanine or tryptophan. The order of the fields is V gene, clone size, J gene, D gene, CDR3 protein, CDR3 DNA. A D gene is named only where the DNA matches it firmly. The size entry is marked missing in some rows and otherwise reads once, few, many or a size class.

v_call: TRBV27
clone_size: NA
j_call: TRBJ2-7
d_call: NA
cdr3_aa: CASSLSGGSPYEQYF
cdr3_nt: TGTGCCAGCAGTTTATCTGGGGGTTCTCCGTACGAGCAGTACTTC

v_call: TRBV5-5
clone_size: NA
j_call: TRBJ1-3
d_call: NA
cdr3_aa: CASSPGSPNTIYF
cdr3_nt: TGTGCCAGCAGCCCCGGTTCCCCGAACACCATATATTTT

v_call: TRBV14
clone_size: NA
j_call: TRBJ1-4
d_call: NA
cdr3_aa: CASSRSANEKLFF
cdr3_nt: TGTGCCAGTTCAAGGTCGGCTAATGAAAAACTGTTTTTT

v_call: TRBV10-3
clone_size: NA
j_call: TRBJ1-2
d_call: NA
cdr3_aa: CAISDPTEDYGYTF
cdr3_nt: TGTGCCATCAGTGACCCGACAGAAGATTATGGCTACACCTTC

v_call: TRBV7-3
clone_size: few
j_call: TRBJ2-1
d_call: NA
cdr3_aa: CASSFGQGEQFF
cdr3_nt: TGTGCCAGCAGCTTTGGGCAGGGAGAGCAGTTCTTC

v_call: TRBV5-1
clone_size: NA
j_call: TRBJ1-2
d_call: TRBD1
cdr3_aa: CASSPSTGTMSGNYGYTF
cdr3_nt: TGCGCCAGCAGCCCGTCGACAGGGACAATGAGTGGGAACTATGGCTACACCTTC

v_call: TRBV7-9
clone_size: NA
j_call: TRBJ2-2
d_call: TRBD2
cdr3_aa: CASSHRTSGSTGELFF
cdr3_nt: TGTGCCAGCAGCCATCGGACTAGCGGGAGCACCGGGGAGCTGTTTTTT

v_call: TRBV11-2
clone_size: once
j_call: TRBJ1-2
d_call: NA
cdr3_aa: CASSLDWGVLVNYGYTF
cdr3_nt: TGTGCCAGCAGCTTAGATTGGGGGGTTCTCGTTAACTATGGCTACACCTTC

v_call: TRBV28
clone_size: NA
j_call: TRBJ2-7
d_call: NA
cdr3_aa: CASSPRVEQYF
cdr3_nt: TGTGCCAGCAGTCCCAGGGTCGAGCAGTACTTC

v_call: TRBV5-1
clone_size: NA
j_call: TRBJ2-3
d_call: TRBD2
cdr3_aa: CASTPEAGGASDTQYF
cdr3_nt: TGCGCCAGCACGCCGGAGGCGGGAGGCGCCAGCGATACGCAGTATTTT

v_call: TRBV11-1
clone_size: NA
j_call: TRBJ1-1
d_call: NA
cdr3_aa: CASSQEGSNTEAFF
cdr3_nt: TGTGCCAGCAGTCAAGAGGGATCGAACACTGAAGCTTTCTTT

v_call: TRBV5-1
clone_size: NA
j_call: TRBJ2-3
d_call: NA
cdr3_aa: CASSYGGDTQYF
cdr3_nt: TGCGCCAGCAGCTATGGTGGAGATACGCAGTATTTT

v_call: TRBV10-3
clone_size: NA
j_call: TRBJ1-1
d_call: NA
cdr3_aa: CAISDLQEGEAFF
cdr3_nt: TGTGCCATCAGTGACCTACAGGAGGGTGAAGCTTTCTTT

v_call: TRBV18
clone_size: NA
j_call: TRBJ2-2
d_call: TRBD2
cdr3_aa: CASSPGLASIGELFF
cdr3_nt: TGTGCCAGCTCACCGGGACTAGCGTCTATCGGGGAGCTGTTTTTT

v_call: TRBV7-2
clone_size: NA
j_call: TRBJ2-6
d_call: TRBD1
cdr3_aa: CASSTTGTGANVLTF
cdr3_nt: TGTGCCAGCAGCACGACAGGGACTGGGGCCAACGTCCTGACTTTC

v_call: TRBV29-1
clone_size: NA
j_call: TRBJ1-2
d_call: TRBD1
cdr3_aa: CSVSYQGAYGYTF
cdr3_nt: TGCAGCGTCTCTTACCAGGGGGCCTATGGCTACACCTTC

v_call: TRBV5-6
clone_size: NA
j_call: TRBJ1-4
d_call: NA
cdr3_aa: CASGTYEEKLFF
cdr3_nt: TGTGCCAGCGGAACGTATGAGGAAAAACTGTTTTTT

v_call: TRBV6-1
clone_size: NA
j_call: TRBJ2-5
d_call: TRBD1
cdr3_aa: CASSEWSQGAPETQYF
cdr3_nt: TGTGCCAGCAGTGAATGGTCGCAGGGGGCGCCTGAGACCCAGTACTTC

v_call: TRBV7-6
clone_size: NA
j_call: TRBJ1-3
d_call: NA
cdr3_aa: CASSLVEGSGNTIYF
cdr3_nt: TGTGCCAGCAGCTTAGTCGAGGGCTCTGGAAACACCATATATTTT

v_call: TRBV28
clone_size: NA
j_call: TRBJ1-2
d_call: TRBD1
cdr3_aa: CASSLPGPGGYGYTF
cdr3_nt: TGTGCCAGCAGCCTTCCCGGTCCAGGGGGCTATGGCTACACCTTC

v_call: TRBV6-5
clone_size: NA
j_call: TRBJ2-7
d_call: TRBD2
cdr3_aa: CASRGGTYEQYF
cdr3_nt: TGTGCCAGCAGGGGAGGGACCTACGAGCAGTACTTC

v_call: TRBV5-1
clone_size: NA
j_call: TRBJ2-7
d_call: TRBD1
cdr3_aa: CASSAQGSLNEQYF
cdr3_nt: TGCGCCAGCAGCGCACAGGGGTCTCTCAACGAGCAGTACTTC

v_call: TRBV5-6
clone_size: once
j_call: TRBJ2-3
d_call: NA
cdr3_aa: CASSFASGPSTDTQYF
cdr3_nt: TGTGCCAGCAGCTTCGCAAGCGGGCCTAGCACAGATACGCAGTATTTT

v_call: TRBV10-3
clone_size: NA
j_call: TRBJ2-1
d_call: TRBD1
cdr3_aa: CAIRDAGGNEQFF
cdr3_nt: TGTGCCATCAGGGACGCAGGGGGCAATGAGCAGTTCTTC

v_call: TRBV7-9
clone_size: NA
j_call: TRBJ2-2
d_call: NA
cdr3_aa: CASSHLGGTGELFF
cdr3_nt: TGTGCCAGCAGCCATTTAGGGGGCACCGGGGAGCTGTTTTTT

v_call: TRBV14
clone_size: NA
j_call: TRBJ2-7
d_call: NA
cdr3_aa: CASSQDRNSGAYEQYF
cdr3_nt: TGTGCCAGCAGCCAAGATCGAAATAGCGGAGCCTACGAGCAGTACTTC

v_call: TRBV7-9
clone_size: NA
j_call: TRBJ2-1
d_call: TRBD1
cdr3_aa: CASSYHPGTGYYNEQFF
cdr3_nt: TGTGCCAGCAGCTACCATCCCGGGACAGGGTACTACAATGAGCAGTTCTTC

v_call: TRBV9
clone_size: NA
j_call: TRBJ2-5
d_call: TRBD1
cdr3_aa: CASSGFGTGQETQYF
cdr3_nt: TGTGCCAGCAGCGGATTCGGGACAGGCCAAGAGACCCAGTACTTC

v_call: TRBV6-1
clone_size: NA
j_call: TRBJ2-7
d_call: NA
cdr3_aa: CASKTQGSQAYEQYF
cdr3_nt: TGTGCCAGCAAAACTCAGGGTTCGCAAGCCTACGAGCAGTACTTC

v_call: TRBV21-1
clone_size: NA
j_call: TRBJ2-3
d_call: NA
cdr3_aa: CASSPRTGEDTQYF
cdr3_nt: TGTGCCAGCAGCCCCCGGACTGGGGAAGATACGCAGTATTTT

v_call: TRBV6-6
clone_size: NA
j_call: TRBJ2-5
d_call: NA
cdr3_aa: CASSGPTQETQYF
cdr3_nt: TGTGCCAGCAGCGGACCGACCCAAGAGACCCAGTACTTC

v_call: TRBV25-1
clone_size: NA
j_call: TRBJ1-5
d_call: TRBD1
cdr3_aa: CASSEYQGQGHNQPQHF
cdr3_nt: TGTGCCAGCAGTGAATATCAGGGACAGGGGCACAATCAGCCCCAGCATTTT

v_call: TRBV6-6
clone_size: NA
j_call: TRBJ2-1
d_call: NA
cdr3_aa: CASSYSPGNEQFF
cdr3_nt: TGTGCCAGCAGTTACTCGCCGGGTAATGAGCAGTTCTTC

v_call: TRBV4-2
clone_size: NA
j_call: TRBJ1-4
d_call: TRBD1
cdr3_aa: CASSQAGGLEKLFF
cdr3_nt: TGTGCCAGCAGCCAGGCAGGGGGCCTAGAAAAACTGTTTTTT

v_call: TRBV13
clone_size: NA
j_call: TRBJ2-7
d_call: TRBD1
cdr3_aa: CASRQAGQGYEQYF
cdr3_nt: TGTGCCAGCAGACAAGCGGGACAGGGCTACGAGCAGTACTTC

v_call: TRBV5-5
clone_size: NA
j_call: TRBJ1-1
d_call: NA
cdr3_aa: CASSFLERGSRTEAFF
cdr3_nt: TGTGCCAGCAGCTTCTTAGAGAGGGGGTCTAGGACTGAAGCTTTCTTT

v_call: TRBV4-3
clone_size: NA
j_call: TRBJ2-5
d_call: NA
cdr3_aa: CASSQGGRETQYF
cdr3_nt: TGCGCCAGCAGCCAAGGAGGGAGAGAGACCCAGTACTTC

v_call: TRBV7-8
clone_size: NA
j_call: TRBJ2-2
d_call: NA
cdr3_aa: CASSSQGPGELFF
cdr3_nt: TGTGCCAGCAGCTCCCAGGGACCGGGGGAGCTGTTTTTT

v_call: TRBV5-1
clone_size: NA
j_call: TRBJ2-7
d_call: TRBD2
cdr3_aa: CASSLEPSGRPFSYEQYF
cdr3_nt: TGCGCCAGCAGCTTGGAGCCTAGCGGGAGGCCCTTCTCCTACGAGCAGTACTTC

v_call: TRBV28
clone_size: NA
j_call: TRBJ2-5
d_call: TRBD1
cdr3_aa: CAASSGTGGRETQYF
cdr3_nt: TGTGCCGCAAGCAGTGGGACAGGGGGTAGGGAGACCCAGTACTTC

v_call: TRBV7-2
clone_size: NA
j_call: TRBJ2-1
d_call: NA
cdr3_aa: CASSLGLADYNEQFF
cdr3_nt: TGTGCCAGCAGCTTGGGGCTAGCCGACTACAATGAGCAGTTCTTC

v_call: TRBV6-5
clone_size: NA
j_call: TRBJ2-3
d_call: NA
cdr3_aa: CASRIAASTDTQYF
cdr3_nt: TGTGCCAGCAGAATAGCGGCTAGCACAGATACGCAGTATTTT

v_call: TRBV28
clone_size: NA
j_call: TRBJ2-7
d_call: TRBD1
cdr3_aa: CASSSRTGGWVTYEQYF
cdr3_nt: TGTGCCAGCAGTTCCCGGACAGGGGGGTGGGTGACCTACGAGCAGTACTTC

v_call: TRBV5-4
clone_size: NA
j_call: TRBJ2-5
d_call: NA
cdr3_aa: CASSLIGQSKETQYF
cdr3_nt: TGTGCCAGCAGCTTAATAGGACAGTCTAAAGAGACCCAGTACTTC

v_call: TRBV7-2
clone_size: NA
j_call: TRBJ2-1
d_call: TRBD2
cdr3_aa: CASSPTAAGLAVGRFF
cdr3_nt: TGTGCCAGCAGCCCCACAGCAGCGGGGCTTGCGGTGGGCCGGTTCTTC

v_call: TRBV2
clone_size: few
j_call: TRBJ2-1
d_call: NA
cdr3_aa: CASIREAGVDNEQFF
cdr3_nt: TGTGCCAGCATCCGGGAGGCAGGGGTGGACAATGAGCAGTTCTTC